A selection of T cell receptor beta chains follows, all from one sample in a study of blood T cell repertoires in COVID-19. Profiled with immunoSEQ multiplex PCR; TCRdb holds only in-frame clones, not every one. In the table there are tens of thousands of clones, approximately 90% of which are singletons. The material sequenced was peripheral blood. The receptor source for this set is a human donor in a cohort sampled during active COVID-19. Each CDR3 is given with its conserved first and last residue. The D gene is left open where the match is weak. Size is omitted from some rows. Given values are once, few, many or a class for expanded clones.

cdr3_nt: TGTGCCAGCAGCAGACAGGGTCCCAACACCGGGGAGCTGTTTTTT
cdr3_aa: CASSRQGPNTGELFF
v_call: TRBV9
clone_size: -
j_call: TRBJ2-2
d_call: TRBD1

cdr3_nt: TGTGCCAGCAGCGACTACATTCAGAGCTCCTATAATTCACCCCTCCACTTT
cdr3_aa: CASSDYIQSSYNSPLHF
v_call: TRBV11-3
clone_size: medium-sized
j_call: TRBJ1-6
d_call: -

cdr3_nt: TGTGCCAGCAGTCAAACCCGACAGGAGTACTTC
cdr3_aa: CASSQTRQEYF
v_call: TRBV2
clone_size: -
j_call: TRBJ2-5
d_call: -

cdr3_nt: TGTGCCAGCAGTTCCCCGAGGGACTCTGGAAACACCATATATTTT
cdr3_aa: CASSSPRDSGNTIYF
v_call: TRBV28
clone_size: -
j_call: TRBJ1-3
d_call: -

cdr3_nt: TGTGCCAGCAGCGACACCGATGCGGGAGCGGGCGGGGAGCTGTTTTTT
cdr3_aa: CASSDTDAGAGGELFF
v_call: TRBV7-9
clone_size: medium-sized
j_call: TRBJ2-2
d_call: TRBD2

cdr3_nt: TGTGCCAGCAGCTTGGCCAGGATGAGCGGGGTTGGCTCCTACGAGCAGTACTTC
cdr3_aa: CASSLARMSGVGSYEQYF
v_call: TRBV5-4
clone_size: -
j_call: TRBJ2-7
d_call: TRBD2

cdr3_nt: TGTGCCAGCAGTATCAGGGGTAGCCAAGAGACCCAGTACTTC
cdr3_aa: CASSIRGSQETQYF
v_call: TRBV2
clone_size: few
j_call: TRBJ2-5
d_call: -

cdr3_nt: TGCGCCAGCAGTGAACAGGGAGAGACCCAGTACTTC
cdr3_aa: CASSEQGETQYF
v_call: TRBV10-2
clone_size: -
j_call: TRBJ2-5
d_call: -

cdr3_nt: TGTGCCAGCAGAGGGACAGCGTTCTCCTACAATGAGCAGTTCTTC
cdr3_aa: CASRGTAFSYNEQFF
v_call: TRBV2
clone_size: -
j_call: TRBJ2-1
d_call: TRBD1

cdr3_nt: TGTGCCAGAAGCTTGTCCCCGGGACACGGGAGGGAGACCCAGTACTTC
cdr3_aa: CARSLSPGHGRETQYF
v_call: TRBV5-3
clone_size: -
j_call: TRBJ2-5
d_call: -

cdr3_nt: TGTGCCACCCGGTGGGCCTTTGGGGCCAACGTCCTGACTTTC
cdr3_aa: CATRWAFGANVLTF
v_call: TRBV19
clone_size: -
j_call: TRBJ2-6
d_call: -

cdr3_nt: TGCGCCAGCAGCCAGGTTTTACAGGGCGGACGTGAAAAACTGTTTTTT
cdr3_aa: CASSQVLQGGREKLFF
v_call: TRBV4-1
clone_size: -
j_call: TRBJ1-4
d_call: -

cdr3_nt: TGTGCCAGCAGCTTGGCCCAGGGTTCCTACAATGAGCAGTTCTTC
cdr3_aa: CASSLAQGSYNEQFF
v_call: TRBV5-5
clone_size: -
j_call: TRBJ2-1
d_call: -

cdr3_nt: TGTGCCAGCAGGGAATACGGGACTACCTACGAGCAGTACTTC
cdr3_aa: CASREYGTTYEQYF
v_call: TRBV27
clone_size: once
j_call: TRBJ2-7
d_call: TRBD2

cdr3_nt: TGTGCCAGCAGCCCCTTACCGGACAGGGTGAACTATGGCTACACCTTC
cdr3_aa: CASSPLPDRVNYGYTF
v_call: TRBV27
clone_size: once
j_call: TRBJ1-2
d_call: TRBD1

cdr3_nt: TGTGCCAGCGTGAGGTCAAAAACGAACACCGGGGAGCTGTTTTTT
cdr3_aa: CASVRSKTNTGELFF
v_call: TRBV6-5
clone_size: -
j_call: TRBJ2-2
d_call: -

cdr3_nt: TGTGCCACCCAGACAGGGATGAACACTGAAGCTTTCTTT
cdr3_aa: CATQTGMNTEAFF
v_call: TRBV19
clone_size: -
j_call: TRBJ1-1
d_call: TRBD1

cdr3_nt: TGCGCCAGCAGCCAATTAGCCCAGAGGGACACTGAAGCTTTCTTT
cdr3_aa: CASSQLAQRDTEAFF
v_call: TRBV4-1
clone_size: -
j_call: TRBJ1-1
d_call: -

cdr3_nt: TGCGTCAGCAGCCAAGACGGCCAGGGGGTAGGAAACACCATATATTTT
cdr3_aa: CVSSQDGQGVGNTIYF
v_call: TRBV4-1
clone_size: once
j_call: TRBJ1-3
d_call: TRBD1

cdr3_nt: TGTGCCAGCAGCCGGGACATTAGCAATCAGCCCCAGCATTTT
cdr3_aa: CASSRDISNQPQHF
v_call: TRBV7-8
clone_size: -
j_call: TRBJ1-5
d_call: -

cdr3_nt: TGTGCCAGCAGTTACCTTACAGGGGAGCCCCAGCATTTT
cdr3_aa: CASSYLTGEPQHF
v_call: TRBV6-5
clone_size: -
j_call: TRBJ1-5
d_call: TRBD1

cdr3_nt: TGTGCCAGCAGTTTCGGGCGGGGGAGCTCCTACGAGCAGTACTTC
cdr3_aa: CASSFGRGSSYEQYF
v_call: TRBV28
clone_size: -
j_call: TRBJ2-7
d_call: TRBD2

cdr3_nt: TGTGCCAGCAGTTTATCAGGGGGATACGAGCAGTACTTC
cdr3_aa: CASSLSGGYEQYF
v_call: TRBV27
clone_size: -
j_call: TRBJ2-7
d_call: -

cdr3_nt: TGTGCCAGCAGTTACGGACAGGGCCTTGCCTACGAGCAGTACTTC
cdr3_aa: CASSYGQGLAYEQYF
v_call: TRBV6-5
clone_size: -
j_call: TRBJ2-7
d_call: TRBD1

cdr3_nt: TGTGCCAGCAGCCCGCAAGGAGGGAACTACGAGCAGTACTTC
cdr3_aa: CASSPQGGNYEQYF
v_call: TRBV7-2
clone_size: -
j_call: TRBJ2-7
d_call: -

cdr3_nt: TGTGCCAGCAGCCAAGGAAAAGACAGGTGGAAAGAGACCCAGTACTTC
cdr3_aa: CASSQGKDRWKETQYF
v_call: TRBV3-1/TRBV3-2
clone_size: -
j_call: TRBJ2-5
d_call: -

cdr3_nt: TGTGCCAGCAGTTACTGGAGCTCCTATAATTCACCCCTCCACTTT
cdr3_aa: CASSYWSSYNSPLHF
v_call: TRBV6-2/TRBV6-3
clone_size: -
j_call: TRBJ1-6
d_call: -

cdr3_nt: TGTGCCAGCAGCGTAGATAGCGGGGGGCCCTACGAGCAGTACTTC
cdr3_aa: CASSVDSGGPYEQYF
v_call: TRBV9
clone_size: -
j_call: TRBJ2-7
d_call: TRBD2

cdr3_nt: TGTGCCAGCAGTTCCCCCGCAGGCGAATTCGATGGCTACACCTTC
cdr3_aa: CASSSPAGEFDGYTF
v_call: TRBV28
clone_size: -
j_call: TRBJ1-2
d_call: -

cdr3_nt: TGTGCCAGCAGCATAGAGGGGACTTTATCCTACAATGAGCAGTTCTTC
cdr3_aa: CASSIEGTLSYNEQFF
v_call: TRBV7-2
clone_size: -
j_call: TRBJ2-1
d_call: -

cdr3_nt: TGTGCCAGCAGCCAAGCGGGAATAGCACCGGGCGAGCAGTACTTC
cdr3_aa: CASSQAGIAPGEQYF
v_call: TRBV3-1/TRBV3-2
clone_size: once
j_call: TRBJ2-7
d_call: -

cdr3_nt: TGTGCCAGCAGTCCCTGGACAGATGGAAACACCATATATTTT
cdr3_aa: CASSPWTDGNTIYF
v_call: TRBV27
clone_size: few
j_call: TRBJ1-3
d_call: -

cdr3_nt: TGTGCCAGCAGCCTTCGGACAGGGGAATCCTACGAGCAGTACTTC
cdr3_aa: CASSLRTGESYEQYF
v_call: TRBV11-3
clone_size: -
j_call: TRBJ2-7
d_call: TRBD1

cdr3_nt: TGTGCCAGCAGTCCCCTGAAGAGCTCCTACAATGAGCAGTTCTTC
cdr3_aa: CASSPLKSSYNEQFF
v_call: TRBV6-6
clone_size: -
j_call: TRBJ2-1
d_call: -

cdr3_nt: TGTGCCAGCAGCTCGGACAGGGTTGGTTCTGCGACTGAAGCTTTCTTT
cdr3_aa: CASSSDRVGSATEAFF
v_call: TRBV7-9
clone_size: -
j_call: TRBJ1-1
d_call: TRBD1

cdr3_nt: TGTGCCAGCAGCTTAGGGTCAGGGGACTACGAGCAGTACTTC
cdr3_aa: CASSLGSGDYEQYF
v_call: TRBV11-3
clone_size: -
j_call: TRBJ2-7
d_call: -

cdr3_nt: TGTGCCAGCAGACCCAACAGGGGAAACACTGAAGCTTTCTTT
cdr3_aa: CASRPNRGNTEAFF
v_call: TRBV5-4
clone_size: few
j_call: TRBJ1-1
d_call: TRBD1

cdr3_nt: TGCAGTGCTAGTCCTCGCGGGAGGGGGGAGACCCAGTACTTC
cdr3_aa: CSASPRGRGETQYF
v_call: TRBV20-1
clone_size: -
j_call: TRBJ2-5
d_call: TRBD2

cdr3_nt: TGTGCCAGCAGCCGCGACAGGAACCGCCCTGGAAACACCATATATTTT
cdr3_aa: CASSRDRNRPGNTIYF
v_call: TRBV6-7
clone_size: -
j_call: TRBJ1-3
d_call: -

cdr3_nt: TGTGCCAGCATCCTACCCCCGGGACAGAGACATTTT
cdr3_aa: CASILPPGQRHF
v_call: TRBV6-8
clone_size: -
j_call: TRBJ1-5
d_call: TRBD1

cdr3_nt: TGTGCCAGCAGCTTAGATCAAGTAGCTACCTACGAGCAGTACTTC
cdr3_aa: CASSLDQVATYEQYF
v_call: TRBV11-3
clone_size: few
j_call: TRBJ2-7
d_call: -

cdr3_nt: TGTGCCAGCAGCCAAGAAGCCGCTCAGGGGAACTATGGCTACACCTTC
cdr3_aa: CASSQEAAQGNYGYTF
v_call: TRBV3-1/TRBV3-2
clone_size: -
j_call: TRBJ1-2
d_call: -